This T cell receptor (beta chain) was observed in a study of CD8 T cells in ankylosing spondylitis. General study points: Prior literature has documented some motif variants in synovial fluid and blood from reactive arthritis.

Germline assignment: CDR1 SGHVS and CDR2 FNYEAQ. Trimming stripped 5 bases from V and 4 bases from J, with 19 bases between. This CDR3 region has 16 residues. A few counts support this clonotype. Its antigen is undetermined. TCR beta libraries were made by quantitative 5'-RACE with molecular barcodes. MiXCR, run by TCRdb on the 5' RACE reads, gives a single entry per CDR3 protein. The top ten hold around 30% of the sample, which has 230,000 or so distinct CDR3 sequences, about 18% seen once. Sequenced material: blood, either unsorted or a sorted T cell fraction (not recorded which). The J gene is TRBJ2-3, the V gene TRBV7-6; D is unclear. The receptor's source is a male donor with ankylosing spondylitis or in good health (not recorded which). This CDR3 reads CASSLDSAGVPDTQYF. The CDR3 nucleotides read TGTGCCAGCAGCCTAGACTCGGCTGGAGTCCCAGATACGCAGTATTTT.